Shown below are 3 T cell receptor beta chains from a single sample sequenced in a study of brain T cells in children with intractable seizures. Method: immunoSEQ multiplex PCR; TCRdb's copy keeps in-frame clones and lacks some. This sample yields about 76,000 clones, of which approximately 94% are seen a single time; roughly 1.5% belongs to the top ten. Here the sequenced sample was peripheral blood, taken at surgery. All receptors come from a boy under two years old with tuberous sclerosis and intractable seizures.

The J gene is TRBJ1-2, the V gene TRBV7-2; maybe TRBD1 (5 bases). The CDR3 length is 13 residues. Germline values: CDR1 SGHTA, CDR2 FQGNSA. V was trimmed by 5 bases and J by 5 bases, leaving 12 bases between them. Written as DNA, the CDR3 is TGTGCCAGCAGCGTTCCTAAGGGGTATGGCTACACCTTC. It codes for CASSVPKGYGYTF.

This clone was found once. V usage is TRBV28 and J usage is TRBJ2-1; D is uncertain. Germline loops: CDR1 MDHEN, CDR2 SYDVKM. V lost 5 bases and J lost 7, with 9 bases in between. The CDR3 has 12 amino acids. The DNA of the CDR3 is TGTGCCAGCAGTCGTAGTTGGAATGAGCAGTTCTTC. Translation: CASSRSWNEQFF. Looking up the rest from reference TRBV28 and TRBJ2-1 gives the full variable domain: DVKVTQSSRYLVKRTGEKVFLECVQDMDHENMFWYRQDPGLGLRLIYFSYDVKMKEKGDIPEGYSVSREKKERFSLILESASTNQTSMYLCASSRSWNEQFFGPGTRLTVL.

Written as DNA, the CDR3 is TGTGCCAGCAGTTTTACAGGGACCACTGAAGCTTTCTTT. Translating it yields CASSFTGTTEAFF. The J gene is TRBJ1-1, the V gene TRBV12-3 or TRBV12-4, with D maybe TRBD1 (6 bases). The length of the CDR3 is 13 residues. V was trimmed by 3 bases and J by 4 bases, leaving 9 bases between them.